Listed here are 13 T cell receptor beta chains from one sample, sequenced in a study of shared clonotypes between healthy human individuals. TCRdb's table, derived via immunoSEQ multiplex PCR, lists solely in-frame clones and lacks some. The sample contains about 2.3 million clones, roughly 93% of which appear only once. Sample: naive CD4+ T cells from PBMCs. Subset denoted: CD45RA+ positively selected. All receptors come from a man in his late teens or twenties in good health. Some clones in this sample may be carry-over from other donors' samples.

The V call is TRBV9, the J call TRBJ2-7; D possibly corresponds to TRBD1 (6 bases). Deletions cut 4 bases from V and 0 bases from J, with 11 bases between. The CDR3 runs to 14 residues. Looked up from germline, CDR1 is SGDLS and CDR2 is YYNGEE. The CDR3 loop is CASSPWTDSYEQYF. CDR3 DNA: TGTGCCAGCAGCCCTTGGACAGACTCCTACGAGCAGTACTTC.

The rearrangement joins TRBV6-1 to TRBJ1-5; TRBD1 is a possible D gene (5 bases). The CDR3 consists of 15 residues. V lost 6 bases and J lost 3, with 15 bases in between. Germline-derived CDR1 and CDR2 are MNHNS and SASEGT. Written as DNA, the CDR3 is TGTGCCAGCAGGTCGGCGGGGGGAGACAATCAGCCCCAGCATTTT. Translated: CASRSAGGDNQPQHF.

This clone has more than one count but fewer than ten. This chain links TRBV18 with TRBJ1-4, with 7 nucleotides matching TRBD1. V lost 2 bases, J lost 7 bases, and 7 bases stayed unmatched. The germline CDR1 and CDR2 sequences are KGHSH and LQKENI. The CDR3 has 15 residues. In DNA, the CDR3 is TGTGCCAGCTCACCATCCGGGACAGCGGGTGAAAAACTGTTTTTT. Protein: CASSPSGTAGEKLFF.

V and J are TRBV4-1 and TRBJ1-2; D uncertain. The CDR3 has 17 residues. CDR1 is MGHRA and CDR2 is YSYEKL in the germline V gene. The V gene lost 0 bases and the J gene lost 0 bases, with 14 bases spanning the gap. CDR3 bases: TGCGCCAGCAGCCAAGATCATACTAGGCAACCTAACTATGGCTACACCTTC. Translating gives CASSQDHTRQPNYGYTF.

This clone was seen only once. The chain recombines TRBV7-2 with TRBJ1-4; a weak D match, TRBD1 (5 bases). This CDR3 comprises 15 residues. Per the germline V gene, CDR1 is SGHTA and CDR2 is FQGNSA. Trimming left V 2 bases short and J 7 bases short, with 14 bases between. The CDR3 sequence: CASSLSVGRLEKLFF. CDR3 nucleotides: TGTGCCAGCAGCTTAAGTGTGGGGCGCCTTGAAAAACTGTTTTTT.

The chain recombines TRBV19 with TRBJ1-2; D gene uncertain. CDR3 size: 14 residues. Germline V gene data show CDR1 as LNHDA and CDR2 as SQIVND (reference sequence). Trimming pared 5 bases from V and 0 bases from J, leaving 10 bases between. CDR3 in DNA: TGTGCCAGTAGTGAACCTGTCTCTAACTATGGCTACACCTTC. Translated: CASSEPVSNYGYTF. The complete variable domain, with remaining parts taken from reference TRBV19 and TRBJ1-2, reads DGGITQSPKYLFRKEGQNVTLSCEQNLNHDAMYWYRQDPGQGLRLIYYSQIVNDFQKGDIAEGYSVSREKKESFPLTVTSAQKNPTAFYLCASSEPVSNYGYTFGSGTRLTVV.

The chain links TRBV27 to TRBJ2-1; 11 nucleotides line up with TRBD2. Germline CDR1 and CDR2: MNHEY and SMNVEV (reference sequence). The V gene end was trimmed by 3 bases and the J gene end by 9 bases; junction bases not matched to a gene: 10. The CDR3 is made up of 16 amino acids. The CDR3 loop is CASSFSSGRIYREQFF. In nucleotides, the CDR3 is TGTGCCAGCAGTTTTTCTAGCGGGAGGATCTACCGTGAGCAGTTCTTC.

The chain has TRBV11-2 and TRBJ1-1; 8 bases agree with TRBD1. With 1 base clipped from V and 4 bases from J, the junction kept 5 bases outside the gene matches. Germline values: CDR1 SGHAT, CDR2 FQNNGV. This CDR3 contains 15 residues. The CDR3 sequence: CASSLAGGIGTEAFF. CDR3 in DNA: TGTGCCAGCAGCTTAGCAGGGGGCATCGGCACTGAAGCTTTCTTT.

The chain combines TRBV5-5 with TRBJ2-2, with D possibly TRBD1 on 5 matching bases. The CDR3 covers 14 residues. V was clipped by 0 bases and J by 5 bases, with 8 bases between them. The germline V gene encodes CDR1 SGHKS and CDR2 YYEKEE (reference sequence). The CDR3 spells CASSLASGTGELFF. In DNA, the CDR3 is TGTGCCAGCAGCTTGGCCTCAGGGACCGGGGAGCTGTTTTTT.

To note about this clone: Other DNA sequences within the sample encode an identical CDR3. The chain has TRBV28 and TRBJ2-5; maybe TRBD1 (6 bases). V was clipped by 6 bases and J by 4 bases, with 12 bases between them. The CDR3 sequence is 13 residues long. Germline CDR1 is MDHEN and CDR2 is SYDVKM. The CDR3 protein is CASSSGQTETQYF. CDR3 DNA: TGTGCCAGCAGCTCCGGACAGACAGAGACCCAGTACTTC.

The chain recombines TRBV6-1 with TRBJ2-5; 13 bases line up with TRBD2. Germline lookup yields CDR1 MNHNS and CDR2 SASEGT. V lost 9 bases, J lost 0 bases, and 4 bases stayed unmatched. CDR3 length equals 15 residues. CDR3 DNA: TGTGCCAGTCCCGGGACTAGCGGGAACCAAGAGACCCAGTACTTC. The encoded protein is CASPGTSGNQETQYF.

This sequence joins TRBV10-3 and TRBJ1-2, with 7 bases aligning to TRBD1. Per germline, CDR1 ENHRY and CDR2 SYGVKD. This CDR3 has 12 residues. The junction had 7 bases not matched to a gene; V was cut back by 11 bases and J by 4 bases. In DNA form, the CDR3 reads TGTGCCGCTGGACAGGCTTTCTATGGCTACACCTTC. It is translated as CAAGQAFYGYTF.

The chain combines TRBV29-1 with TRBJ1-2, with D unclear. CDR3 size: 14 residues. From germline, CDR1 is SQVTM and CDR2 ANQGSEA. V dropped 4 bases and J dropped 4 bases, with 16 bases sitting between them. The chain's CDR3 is CSVVSSVQTYGYTF. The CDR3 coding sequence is TGCAGCGTTGTCTCATCGGTGCAGACCTATGGCTACACCTTC. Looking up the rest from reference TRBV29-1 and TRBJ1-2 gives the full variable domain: SAVISQKPSRDICQRGTSLTIQCQVDSQVTMMFWYRQQPGQSLTLIATANQGSEATYESGFVIDKFPISRPNLTFSTLTVSNMSPEDSSIYLCSVVSSVQTYGYTFGSGTRLTVV.